The 32 T cell receptor beta chains below all came from one sample that was sequenced in a study of blood T cells in healthy people across ages. Through a sample-barcoded 5' primer and a J-beta primer mix, a second PCR was run for roughly 6 to 11 cycles. Each CDR3 protein gets one entry after TCRdb re-called the 5' RACE reads with MiXCR. The sample consists of more than 900,000 distinct CDR3 sequences, almost 30% of them appearing once. This same sample was also taken into another study, of T cells of mothers and their children.

Sequenced input: blood. These receptors came from a woman in her thirties or forties in good health.

This clonotype came up a few times. The chain uses TRBV20-1 and TRBJ2-5; 13 bases align to TRBD2. V lost 5 bases and J lost 4; bases outside the gene matches: 4. Germline-derived CDR1 and CDR2 are DFQATT and SNEGSKA (reference sequence). This CDR3 region has 14 residues. The CDR3 nucleotides read TGCAGTGCTTCACTAGCGGGAGGGGGAGAGACCCAGTACTTC. As protein: CSASLAGGGETQYF.

This clonotype was found a few times. The chain combines TRBV10-3 with TRBJ2-1, with TRBD2 identical over 9 bases. From germline, CDR1 is ENHRY and CDR2 SYGVKD. The CDR3 consists of 14 residues. Trimming removed 5 bases from V and 7 bases from J; junction bases left unmatched: 6. CDR3 amino acids: CAISPGLAINEQFF. CDR3 DNA: TGTGCCATCAGTCCGGGACTAGCAATTAATGAGCAGTTCTTC.

This clonotype was detected ten times or more. Germline and junction disagree at one end, which may indicate a read error. The rearrangement uses TRBV5-1 and TRBJ2-7, with unresolved D. Germline loops: CDR1 SGHRS, CDR2 YFSETQ. This CDR3 has 14 amino acids. The CDR3 loop reads CASSLVPSSYEQYF. The CDR3 nucleotides read TGTGCCAGCAGCTTAGTTCCCAGCTCCTACGAGCAGTACTTC.

In its sample, this clonotype was seen many times. The J gene is TRBJ2-7, the V gene TRBV28, with 7 bases matching TRBD1. CDR3 size: 15 residues. Germline lookup yields CDR1 MDHEN and CDR2 SYDVKM. After removal of 6 bases from V and 2 bases from J, the junction contained 10 bases not matched to a gene. The CDR3 bases are TGTGCCAGCAGAGACTTGGCCGGGACAGCCTACGAGCAGTACTTC. Its translation: CASRDLAGTAYEQYF.

This clonotype was counted only a few times. This CDR3 reads CASSSRQRGWTQYF. The CDR3 DNA sequence: TGTGCCAGCAGCTCCCGACAGCGGGGGTGGACCCAGTACTTC. The chain combines TRBV7-2 with TRBJ2-5, with 8 positions matching TRBD2. CDR1 and CDR2 from the germline V gene are SGHTA and FQGNSA. The CDR3 is 14 residues long. Trimming removed 4 bases from V and 7 bases from J; junction bases left unmatched: 8.

The chain couples TRBV2 to TRBJ2-7; a possible D gene is TRBD2 (6 bases). This CDR3 is 15 amino acids long. Germline V gene sequence: CDR1 SNHLY, CDR2 FYNNEI. V shed 7 bases and J shed 0 bases, with 16 bases lying between them. This CDR3 is CASIIVGGFSYEQYF. The CDR3 DNA reads TGTGCCAGCATCATAGTAGGAGGGTTCTCCTACGAGCAGTACTTC.

This clonotype was counted many times. In DNA form, the CDR3 reads TGTGCCAGCAGCTTATATTCTAACACTGAAGCTTTCTTT. Its translation is CASSLYSNTEAFF. The chain recombines TRBV7-9 with TRBJ1-1; D is uncertain. Per the germline V gene, CDR1 is SEHNR and CDR2 is FQNEAQ (reference sequence). CDR3 length: 13 residues. Trimming removed 2 bases at V and 2 bases at J, with 6 bases between.

V usage is TRBV28 and J usage is TRBJ1-2; possibly TRBD1 for D (6 bases). The germline V gene encodes CDR1 MDHEN and CDR2 SYDVKM. Between the trimmed V and J ends, which lost 7 bases and 7 bases, there was a span of 22 bases. The CDR3 loop spans 15 amino acids. The CDR3 DNA reads as TGTGCCAGCACCCTTACCGGGGGTCGAGGGGGTGGCTACACCTTC. It is translated as CASTLTGGRGGGYTF.

This clonotype was observed once. Germline and junction disagree at one end, which may indicate a read error. The V and J genes are TRBV2 and TRBJ2-7, with unresolved D. The germline V gene has CDR1 SNHLY and CDR2 FYNNEI. The CDR3 loop spans 13 amino acids. CDR3 sequence (DNA): TGTGCCAGCAGCGAGTACAGAACCTACAAGCAGTACTTC. Encoded protein: CASSEYRTYKQYF.

Points on this clonotype: Mismatch with germline at one junction end may stem from a read error. The V and J genes are TRBV7-2 and TRBJ1-2, with 12 bases aligning to TRBD1. Germline CDR1 is SGHTA and CDR2 is FQGNSA. The CDR3 has 15 amino acids. In nucleotides, the CDR3 is TGTGCCAGCAGCGGACAGGGACAGGGGGCGGGTGGCTACATCTTC. Translated, it gives CASSGQGQGAGGYIF.

The table lists this clonotype with a few counts. This CDR3 reads CASSPAGTGGHQPQHF. The CDR3 DNA sequence: TGCGCCAGCAGTCCAGCCGGGACAGGGGGTCATCAGCCCCAGCATTTT. The chain couples TRBV5-1 to TRBJ1-5; TRBD1 matches at 11 bases. Germline loops: CDR1 SGHRS, CDR2 YFSETQ. V lost 5 bases to trimming and J lost 5 bases; unmatched junction nucleotides: 9. CDR3 length: 16 residues. Supplemented by reference TRBV5-1 and TRBJ1-5, the full variable domain reads KAGVTQTPRYLIKTRGQQVTLSCSPISGHRSVSWYQQTPGQGLQFLFEYFSETQRNKGNFPGRFSGRQFSNSRSEMNVSTLELGDSALYLCASSPAGTGGHQPQHFGDGTRLSIL.

The chain combines TRBV15 with TRBJ2-7; 10 bases line up with TRBD2. With 5 bases clipped from V and 7 bases from J, the junction kept 11 bases outside the gene matches. The germline CDR1 and CDR2 sequences are LNHNV and YYDKDF (reference sequence). The CDR3 covers 15 residues. The CDR3 loop reads CATSQTSGRQWEQYF. The DNA of the CDR3 is TGTGCCACCAGCCAGACTAGCGGGCGCCAGTGGGAGCAGTACTTC.

This clonotype was counted at least ten times. This sequence joins TRBV20-1 and TRBJ2-4; 9 bases line up with TRBD2. Germline CDR1 DFQATT, CDR2 SNEGSKA (reference sequence). CDR3 size: 15 residues. J gave up 8 bases and V 1 base, and 9 bases lay outside the gene matches. The CDR3 DNA reads TGCAGTGCTAGAGGGATAGCGGGGGTCGGTGACATTCAGTACTTC. It yields the protein CSARGIAGVGDIQYF.

The V and J genes are TRBV29-1 and TRBJ2-1; no clear D. Between the trimmed V and J ends, which lost 5 bases and 1 base, there was a span of 18 bases. Germline CDR1 is SQVTM and CDR2 is ANQGSEA. The CDR3 length is 16 residues. The CDR3, as DNA: TGCAGCGTTTTGGGGTCAGATCTCGGGTCCTACAATGAGCAGTTCTTC. Its translation is CSVLGSDLGSYNEQFF.

The chain is built from TRBV20-1 and TRBJ1-5; TRBD1 might be the D (5 bases). This CDR3 region has 17 residues. Germline V gene data show CDR1 as DFQATT and CDR2 as SNEGSKA (reference sequence). V shed 5 bases and J shed 0 bases, with 20 bases lying between them. In nucleotides, the CDR3 is TGCAGTGCTGGGGCACATTCAACCACGCTTAGCAATCAGCCCCAGCATTTT. This encodes CSAGAHSTTLSNQPQHF.

This clonotype was picked up many times. The CDR3 region has the DNA TGCAGCGTTGGAGGCAGGGGACACTACGAGCAGTACTTC. This sequence encodes CSVGGRGHYEQYF. J is TRBJ2-7 and V is TRBV29-1; the D gene is possibly TRBD1 (6 bases). Germline V gene lookup returns CDR1 SQVTM and CDR2 ANQGSEA. V was clipped by 4 bases and J by 3 bases, with 13 bases between them. CDR3 size: 13 residues.

This clonotype was detected only a few times. The chain is built from TRBV4-1 and TRBJ2-2; the D gene could be TRBD1 or TRBD2 (6 bases each). The ends were cut back, 4 bases at V and 6 bases at J, with 12 bases in the middle. CDR1 is MGHRA, CDR2 YSYEKL, per germline. The CDR3 runs 14 residues. This CDR3 is CASSPTRGAGELFF. As DNA, the CDR3 is TGCGCCAGCAGCCCCACTAGGGGGGCCGGGGAGCTGTTTTTT.

This clonotype was seen only once. A much more abundant neighbour one base away suggests this may be a read error. This chain uses TRBV6-5 with TRBJ1-2; D is unresolved. V was shortened by 0 bases and J by 4 bases, with 6 bases between the two germline ends. This CDR3 region has 13 residues. Germline V CDR1 and CDR2: MNHEY, SVGAGI. CDR3 sequence (DNA): TGTGCCAGCAGTTACTCGACCTGCTATGGCTACACCTTC. Translated: CASSYSTCYGYTF.

This clonotype was seen a few times. V and J are TRBV15 and TRBJ2-7; D is unresolved. CDR3 length equals 13 residues. V shed 8 bases and J shed 2 bases, with 13 bases lying between them. Germline V lookup: CDR1 LNHNV, CDR2 YYDKDF (reference sequence). DNA for the CDR3: TGTGCCACCTGTTCACCGGGTACCTACGAGCAGTACTTC. This encodes CATCSPGTYEQYF.

This clonotype was counted a few times. The V gene is TRBV28, the J gene TRBJ2-1; 7 positions agree with TRBD2. CDR1 and CDR2 from the germline V gene are MDHEN and SYDVKM. This CDR3 spans 15 amino acids. Losses at the gene ends were 7 bases for V and 2 bases for J; bases not matched to a gene: 8. CDR3 amino acids: CASTLTSGAYNEQFF. The CDR3 nucleotides read TGTGCCAGCACCCTAACGAGCGGGGCCTACAATGAGCAGTTCTTC.

Ten or more counts support this clonotype. The genes are TRBV20-1 and TRBJ2-5; possibly TRBD1 for D (5 bases). Germline loops: CDR1 DFQATT, CDR2 SNEGSKA (reference sequence). The CDR3 runs 13 residues. Trimming took off 3 bases at V and 2 bases at J, with 10 bases between the two ends. CDR3 residues: CSARRQPQETQYF. The CDR3 DNA reads TGCAGTGCTAGGCGACAGCCTCAAGAGACCCAGTACTTC.

Concerning this clonotype: An end of the junction does not agree with germline; a read error may underlie this. The genes are TRBV29-1 and TRBJ2-5; a possible D gene is TRBD2 (7 bases). The CDR3 has 18 amino acids. Germline V gene data show CDR1 as SQVTM and CDR2 as ANQGSEA. The CDR3 DNA reads TGCAGCGTTGAAGGGGGGGGCGTGGGGGCCTGGGTACAAGAGGCCCAGTACTTC. It yields the protein CSVEGGGVGAWVQEAQYF.

In this sample, this clonotype turned up many times. This chain uses TRBV2 with TRBJ2-5, with 8 positions matching TRBD2. Unmatched junction bases numbered 6, after V lost 10 bases and J lost 5 bases. Germline V CDR1 and CDR2: SNHLY, FYNNEI. This CDR3 has 12 residues. The DNA of the CDR3 is TGTGCCACCGGGAGGGTGGCTGAGACCCAGTACTTC. The encoded protein is CATGRVAETQYF.

V gene TRBV25-1 combines with J gene TRBJ2-3, with D unclear. With 2 bases removed from V and 2 bases from J, the gap between germline ends came to 11 bases. CDR3 length equals 15 residues. Germline lookup yields CDR1 MGHDK and CDR2 SYGVNS. This CDR3 reads CASSERDLPTDTQYF. The CDR3 DNA is TGTGCCAGCAGTGAACGAGACTTGCCCACAGATACGCAGTATTTT.

Worth noting for this clonotype: A single base separates this from a much larger clone, so it may be a read error. The CDR3 DNA reads TGTGCCAGCAGGGCAGGACAGCGAAACATTCAGTACTTC. Translating it yields CASRAGQRNIQYF. V is TRBV28 and J is TRBJ2-4; possible D gene TRBD1, 6 bases. The V gene's germline CDR1 is MDHEN and CDR2 SYDVKM. The V end lost 6 bases, the J end lost 6 bases, and 12 bases lay between the germline ends. This CDR3 is 13 amino acids long.

The chain combines TRBV6-5 with TRBJ1-1; no definite D call. The CDR3 loop spans 17 amino acids. Germline V gene lookup returns CDR1 MNHEY and CDR2 SVGAGI. V lost 0 bases, J lost 3 bases, and 17 bases lay in between. The CDR3 DNA is TGTGCCAGCAGTTACTCGAATCCTACACCCTGGGACACTGAAGCTTTCTTT. This encodes CASSYSNPTPWDTEAFF.

This clonotype has only a few counts. The V call is TRBV20-1, the J call TRBJ2-1, with TRBD2 matching over 12 bases. Losses at the gene ends were 4 bases for V and 6 bases for J; bases not matched to a gene: 25. The germline V gene has CDR1 DFQATT and CDR2 SNEGSKA (reference sequence). This CDR3 contains 21 residues. The CDR3 DNA reads as TGCAGTGCTACACTTCTAGCGGGGGGGCCATTCAGTCAGGGGAGCCGCAATGAGCAGTTCTTC. Its translation is CSATLLAGGPFSQGSRNEQFF.

To note about this clonotype: One end of the junction does not line up with germline, which may come from a read error. The rearrangement links TRBV2 to TRBJ1-4; no clear D gene. The CDR3 covers 13 residues. CDR1 is SNHLY and CDR2 is FYNNEI in the germline V gene. In DNA, the CDR3 is TGTGCCAGCGGGAAGGGTGTTATTGGGAAACGGTTTTTT. It specifies CASGKGVIGKRFF.

This clonotype was counted only a few times. This chain uses TRBV20-1 with TRBJ1-6, with 8 bases lining up with TRBD1. V lost 3 bases, J lost 3 bases, and 7 bases stayed unmatched. CDR3 length: 16 residues. Germline-derived CDR1 and CDR2 are DFQATT and SNEGSKA (reference sequence). The CDR3 spells CSARALTGDYNSPLHF. For the CDR3, the DNA is TGCAGTGCTAGGGCTTTGACAGGGGACTATAATTCACCCCTCCACTTT.

This clonotype was picked up many times. This chain connects TRBV24-1 to TRBJ1-5; 9 nucleotides line up with TRBD1. The trim removed 4 bases at V and 5 bases at J, leaving 5 bases unmatched. Germline CDR1 is KGHDR and CDR2 is SFDVKD. There are 15 residues in the CDR3. The CDR3 nucleotides are TGTGCCACCAGTGAACCCGGGACAGGGCATCAGCCCCAGCATTTT. It specifies CATSEPGTGHQPQHF.

This clonotype was seen a few times. The chain uses TRBV24-1 and TRBJ2-5, with D unclear. V lost 4 bases and J 4 bases, leaving 9 bases between the germline ends. Germline V gives CDR1 KGHDR, CDR2 SFDVKD. The CDR3 loop spans 13 amino acids. The CDR3 loop is CATSDLKRETQYF. In DNA form, the CDR3 reads TGTGCCACCAGTGACTTAAAGCGAGAGACCCAGTACTTC.

The table lists this clonotype with a count of one. This likely comes from a read error, as the CDR3 has no conserved phenylalanine or tryptophan at its end. The rearrangement joins TRBV6-5 to TRBJ1-5; 7 bases match TRBD1. Germline assignment: CDR1 MNHEY and CDR2 SVGAGI. This CDR3 has 13 residues. J was trimmed by 0 bases and V by 9 bases; bases with no gene match: 2. In DNA, the CDR3 is TGTGCCAGTCGACAGGGTAGCAATCAGCCCCAGCATCTT. Translated: CASRQGSNQPQHL.